Presented here are 9 T cell receptor beta chains from one specimen sequenced in a study of Ad26.COV2.S vaccination and SARS-CoV-2 variants. TCRdb's table, derived via immunoSEQ multiplex PCR, lists solely in-frame clones and lacks some. The data hold around 86,000 clones, with about four fifths observed a single time. The source was peripheral blood, collected after recovery from COVID-19. Receptors were obtained from a human donor who had recovered from COVID-19.

The chain links TRBV4-1 to TRBJ1-4; the D is unclear. The CDR3 runs 16 residues. The V gene's germline CDR1 is MGHRA and CDR2 YSYEKL. Trimming left V 0 bases short and J 0 bases short, with 8 bases between. The CDR3 sequence: CASSQDVGATNEKLFF. The DNA of the CDR3 is TGCGCCAGCAGCCAAGATGTAGGAGCAACTAATGAAAAACTGTTTTTT.

The chain links TRBV18 to TRBJ2-1; no reliable D call. This CDR3 spans 13 amino acids. V lost 0 bases and J 5 bases, leaving 5 bases between the germline ends. The germline gives CDR1 KGHSH, CDR2 LQKENI. The CDR3 DNA sequence: TGTGCCAGCTCACCACCGGGCAACAATGAGCAGTTCTTC. This sequence encodes CASSPPGNNEQFF.

The sample holds a few counts of this clone. The genes are TRBV3-1 (or the pseudogene TRBV3-2) and TRBJ1-1; tentatively, D is TRBD1 (5 bases). Deletions cut 3 bases from V and 5 bases from J, with 10 bases between. The CDR3 contains 13 residues. Germline V CDR1 and CDR2: LGHDT, YNNKEL (reference sequence). CDR3 bases: TGTGCCAGCAGCCACGGGGGGGGGACTGAAGCTTTCTTT. It yields the protein CASSHGGGTEAFF.

The chain uses TRBV7-3 and TRBJ2-1; 8 bases agree with TRBD1. After removal of 2 bases from V and 3 bases from J, the junction contained 6 bases not matched to a gene. The germline CDR1 and CDR2 sequences are SGHTA and FQGTGA. This CDR3 is 16 amino acids long. The CDR3 loop is CASSLPGRGLYNEQFF. DNA for the CDR3: TGTGCCAGCAGCTTACCGGGCAGGGGGCTCTACAATGAGCAGTTCTTC. The variable domain in full, completed from reference TRBV7-3 and TRBJ2-1, reads GAGVSQTPSNKVTEKGKYVELRCDPISGHTALYWYRQSLGQGPEFLIYFQGTGAADDSGLPNDRFFAVRPEGSVSTLKIQRTERGDSAVYLCASSLPGRGLYNEQFFGPGTRLTVL.

The chain links TRBV7-3 to TRBJ2-1; tentative D call: TRBD1 (6 bases). The CDR3 loop spans 14 amino acids. In germline, CDR1 is SGHTA, CDR2 FQGTGA. Between the trimmed V and J ends, which lost 3 bases and 5 bases, there was a span of 11 bases. The CDR3 sequence: CASSFYGGNNEQFF. Here the CDR3 DNA reads TGTGCCAGCAGCTTCTATGGGGGCAACAATGAGCAGTTCTTC.

The chain carries TRBV9 and TRBJ1-2; D is undetermined. This CDR3 comprises 14 residues. Trimming took 1 base from V and 3 from J, leaving 10 bases between them. Germline V gene sequence: CDR1 SGDLS, CDR2 YYNGEE. The CDR3 nucleotides are TGTGCCAGCAGCGTAAATGACGTGGACTATGGCTACACCTTC. As protein: CASSVNDVDYGYTF.

The chain is built from TRBV9 and TRBJ2-1; 10 bases are shared with TRBD2. V shed 2 bases, J shed 0 bases, and the junction held 5 bases outside the gene matches. The CDR3 spans 17 residues. Germline CDR1 reads SGDLS; CDR2 reads YYNGEE. DNA of the CDR3: TGTGCCAGCAGCGTCGGACTAGCGGTCAACTCCTACAATGAGCAGTTCTTC. This encodes CASSVGLAVNSYNEQFF. Combining the CDR3 with reference TRBV9 and TRBJ2-1 gives the whole variable domain DSGVTQTPKHLITATGQRVTLRCSPRSGDLSVYWYQQSLDQGLQFLIQYYNGEERAKGNILERFSAQQFPDLHSELNLSSLELGDSALYFCASSVGLAVNSYNEQFFGPGTRLTVL.

In its sample, this clone was seen once. The chain combines TRBV6-5 with TRBJ2-3; D gene unclear. The CDR3 sequence is 14 residues long. Trimming left V 6 bases short and J 0 bases short, with 10 bases between. Germline V gene lookup returns CDR1 MNHEY and CDR2 SVGAGI. The CDR3, as DNA: TGTGCCAGCAGAGTCCGGAGTAGCACAGATACGCAGTATTTT. As protein: CASRVRSSTDTQYF.

V gene TRBV6-5 combines with J gene TRBJ2-7; weak D call: TRBD2 (5 bases). The CDR3 runs to 14 residues. Germline V gene lookup returns CDR1 MNHEY and CDR2 SVGAGI. The V gene lost 2 bases and the J gene lost 3 bases, with 11 bases spanning the gap. The CDR3 bases are TGTGCCAGCAGTTACAACCAGGACTTCTACGAGCAGTACTTC. Translated, it gives CASSYNQDFYEQYF.